A single sample gave rise to the 26 T cell receptor beta chains below, sequenced in a study of shared clonotypes between healthy human individuals. Libraries were prepared by immunoSEQ multiplex PCR; TCRdb keeps only in-frame clonotypes and omits some of them. The table has under 1,900,000 clones, 97% to 99% seen once; the top ten hold around 0.33%. Input material: naive CD4+ T cells sorted from blood. Subset: CD45RA+ positively selected. The receptors derive from a man between 25 and 39 years old in good health.

The genes are TRBV5-1 and TRBJ2-1; maybe TRBD1 (6 bases). V was shortened by 6 bases and J by 1 base, with 14 bases between the two germline ends. CDR1 and CDR2 from the germline V gene are SGHRS and YFSETQ. This CDR3 spans 15 amino acids. In DNA, the CDR3 is TGCGCCAGCAACCCATCAACAGGGTCCTACAATGAGCAGTTCTTC. Translating it yields CASNPSTGSYNEQFF.

V gene TRBV5-5 combines with J gene TRBJ2-1, with 8 bases identical to TRBD2. Germline CDR1 reads SGHKS; CDR2 reads YYEKEE (reference sequence). This CDR3 has 13 amino acids. The V and J ends lost 2 bases and 9 bases, in that order; junction bases with no gene match: 4. CDR3 loop: CASSFVLAGEQFF. The CDR3 DNA reads TGTGCCAGCAGCTTTGTGCTAGCGGGTGAGCAGTTCTTC.

This clone was seen a single time. Other nucleotide sequences in the sample specify the same CDR3. The rearrangement uses TRBV7-6 and TRBJ1-4, with D uncertain. The V gene lost 3 bases and the J gene lost 6 bases, with 5 bases spanning the gap. This CDR3 has 12 residues. From germline, CDR1 is SGHVS and CDR2 FNYEAQ. CDR3 region: CASSFGDEKLFF. The DNA for the CDR3 is TGTGCCAGCAGCTTCGGGGATGAAAAACTGTTTTTT.

The chain joins TRBV9 to TRBJ2-7; D is possibly TRBD2 (6 bases). CDR3 size: 13 residues. Deletions cut 0 bases from V and 5 bases from J, with 9 bases between. CDR1 SGDLS and CDR2 YYNGEE come from the germline V gene. CDR3 region: CASSVGGGDEQYF. The CDR3 bases are TGTGCCAGCAGCGTAGGGGGCGGGGACGAGCAGTACTTC.

The chain joins TRBV4-1 to TRBJ1-2; D is possibly TRBD1 (5 bases). Germline V gene data show CDR1 as MGHRA and CDR2 as YSYEKL. This CDR3 has 14 residues. V was trimmed by 3 bases and J by 2 bases, leaving 10 bases between them. The CDR3: CASSHQGRNYGYTF. CDR3 DNA: TGCGCCAGCAGCCATCAGGGTAGGAACTATGGCTACACCTTC.

V is TRBV28 and J is TRBJ1-2; D possibly corresponds to TRBD1 (6 bases). V gave up 4 bases and J gave up 8 bases, with 11 bases separating them. Germline V CDR1 and CDR2: MDHEN, SYDVKM. This CDR3 is 12 amino acids long. The CDR3 DNA is TGTGCCAGCAGTTGGGGGGCTAGAGGCTACACCTTC. This encodes CASSWGARGYTF.

This clone was counted a few times. This chain connects TRBV19 to TRBJ1-5; no definite D call. Germline V CDR1 and CDR2: LNHDA, SQIVND (reference sequence). V was cut by 6 bases and J by 6 bases, with 12 bases left in between. CDR3 length: 13 amino acids. CDR3 protein: CASSPSGGQPQHF. In nucleotides, the CDR3 is TGTGCCAGTAGCCCGTCGGGAGGTCAGCCCCAGCATTTT.

This chain links TRBV28 with TRBJ2-7; the match to TRBD1 covers 7 bases. J lost 1 base, V lost 8 bases, and 8 bases had no gene match. This CDR3 has 14 amino acids. Germline lookup yields CDR1 MDHEN and CDR2 SYDVKM. CDR3 protein: CASETGALSYEQYF. The CDR3 region has the DNA TGTGCCAGCGAAACAGGGGCATTATCCTACGAGCAGTACTTC.

This clone appeared once. A read error may account for a junction end that differs from germline. The chain combines TRBV7-7 with TRBJ2-5, with D perhaps TRBD1 (6 bases). Per the germline V gene, CDR1 is SSHAT and CDR2 is FNYEAQ (reference sequence). The CDR3 spans 14 residues. CDR3 sequence: CASTPWGQGETQYF. In DNA, the CDR3 is TGTGCTAGCACCCCTTGGGGTCAGGGGGAGACCCAGTACTTC.

In regard to this clone: Other DNA sequences from this sample encode an identical CDR3 as well. This chain links TRBV14 with TRBJ2-7; TRBD2 is a possible D gene (5 bases). Germline V gene sequence: CDR1 SGHDN, CDR2 FVKESK. This CDR3 contains 12 residues. V was shortened by 1 base and J by 6 bases, with 7 bases between the two germline ends. As DNA, the CDR3 is TGTGCCAGCAGCCAAGGGCTAGCCGAGCAGTACTTC. It specifies CASSQGLAEQYF.

In regard to this clone: This CDR3 is also generated by other DNA sequences in the sample. The genes are TRBV19 and TRBJ2-6; 7 bases match TRBD1. J gave up 4 bases and V 3 bases, and 6 bases lay outside the gene matches. The CDR3 covers 16 residues. Germline loops: CDR1 LNHDA, CDR2 SQIVND (reference sequence). This CDR3 is CASSISQGSGANVLTF. The CDR3 DNA is TGTGCCAGTAGTATCTCACAGGGGTCCGGGGCCAACGTCCTGACTTTC.

The CDR3 bases are TGTGCCAGCAGCTTCTTTGGTGCGGGCCTCTCTGGAAACACCATATATTTT. Protein product: CASSFFGAGLSGNTIYF. The V and J genes are TRBV7-9 and TRBJ1-3; D not resolved. Germline-derived CDR1 and CDR2 are SEHNR and FQNEAQ (reference sequence). This CDR3 contains 17 residues. V was trimmed by 3 bases and J by 0 bases, leaving 15 bases between them.

The gene calls are TRBV11-2 and TRBJ2-2, with D possibly matching TRBD2 (6 bases). The germline CDR1 and CDR2 sequences are SGHAT and FQNNGV. V was cut by 4 bases and J by 4 bases, with 16 bases left in between. The CDR3 totals 16 residues. The CDR3 is CASSSNGGATTGELFF. In DNA form, the CDR3 reads TGTGCCAGCAGCTCCAACGGGGGAGCCACCACCGGGGAGCTGTTTTTT.

V is TRBV10-1 and J is TRBJ2-3; D tentatively reads TRBD1 or TRBD2 (5 bases each). Germline CDR1 and CDR2: WNHNN and SYGVQD (reference sequence). The V end lost 4 bases, the J end lost 4 bases, and 9 bases lay between the germline ends. The CDR3 runs 13 residues. CDR3: CASSARGPDTQYF. For the CDR3, the DNA is TGCGCCAGCAGTGCCCGGGGACCAGATACGCAGTATTTT.

The chain is built from TRBV11-2 and TRBJ2-5; TRBD2 agrees at 13 bases. CDR1 is SGHAT and CDR2 is FQNNGV in the germline V gene. This CDR3 is 15 amino acids long. V lost 5 bases and J lost 5; bases outside the gene matches: 5. CDR3 region: CASSVTSGRSETQYF. CDR3 DNA: TGTGCCAGCAGCGTGACTAGCGGGAGGTCGGAGACCCAGTACTTC.

V and J are TRBV2 and TRBJ2-7; D not certain. This CDR3 has 14 residues. The germline V gene has CDR1 SNHLY and CDR2 FYNNEI. Trimming left V 8 bases short and J 2 bases short, with 16 bases between. CDR3 loop: CASHEVASAYEQYF. The CDR3 DNA sequence: TGTGCCAGCCATGAGGTGGCCAGCGCCTACGAGCAGTACTTC.

The V gene is TRBV19, the J gene TRBJ2-7, with D possibly being TRBD2 (5 bases). This CDR3 is built from 14 residues. The germline CDR1 and CDR2 sequences are LNHDA and SQIVND (reference sequence). V was cut by 6 bases and J by 5 bases, with 17 bases left in between. The CDR3 bases are TGTGCCAGTAGGCCTGGGAGCAGTAAGGACGAGCAGTACTTC. Its protein is CASRPGSSKDEQYF.

The chain recombines TRBV7-2 with TRBJ2-7; TRBD2 matches at 9 bases. V was clipped by 1 base and J by 2 bases; unmatched bases: 3. The V gene's germline CDR1 is SGHTA and CDR2 FQGNSA. The CDR3 has 15 amino acids. CDR3 bases: TGTGCCAGCAGCTTAGATGCGGGAGGGCCCTACGAGCAGTACTTC. This gives the protein CASSLDAGGPYEQYF.

This clone turned up a few times. The CDR3: CASSLAGTAYGYTF. The CDR3 bases are TGTGCCAGCAGCTTAGCCGGGACGGCTTATGGCTACACCTTC. V is TRBV7-9 and J is TRBJ1-2; possible D gene TRBD1, 5 bases. The CDR3 spans 14 residues. Trimming took off 0 bases at V and 5 bases at J, with 10 bases between the two ends. Looked up from germline, CDR1 is SEHNR and CDR2 is FQNEAQ (reference sequence).

The chain employs TRBV27 and TRBJ1-1, with 7 bases that match TRBD1. Germline CDR1 and CDR2: MNHEY and SMNVEV (reference sequence). The CDR3 covers 15 residues. Trimming at V came to 5 bases and at J to 4 bases, leaving 10 bases not matched to a gene. CDR3 residues: CASSPLLQGSTEAFF. The CDR3, as DNA: TGTGCCAGCAGTCCACTACTACAGGGGAGCACTGAAGCTTTCTTT.

The chain has TRBV4-2 and TRBJ1-3; D uncertain. The CDR3 consists of 14 residues. The V end lost 4 bases, the J end lost 0 bases, and 7 bases lay between the germline ends. CDR1 and CDR2 (germline): LGHNA, YNFKEQ. As DNA, the CDR3 is TGTGCCAGCAGCCCTAAGGCCTCTGGAAACACCATATATTTT. Protein sequence: CASSPKASGNTIYF.

The chain carries TRBV27 and TRBJ1-4, with D perhaps TRBD1 (5 bases). V was trimmed by 3 bases and J by 7 bases, leaving 15 bases between them. The CDR3 is made up of 15 amino acids. Germline V lookup: CDR1 MNHEY, CDR2 SMNVEV (reference sequence). The CDR3: CASSLGGGGGEKLFF. The CDR3 nucleotides read TGTGCCAGCAGTTTGGGTGGGGGTGGGGGTGAAAAACTGTTTTTT.

V and J are TRBV7-2 and TRBJ1-2; D call uncertain. Per the germline V gene, CDR1 is SGHTA and CDR2 is FQGNSA. The V end was cut by 1 base, the J end by 2 bases, with 8 bases between. This CDR3 is 14 amino acids long. The CDR3 is CASSLDSENYGYTF. CDR3 nucleotide sequence: TGTGCCAGCAGCTTAGATTCAGAAAACTATGGCTACACCTTC. Full variable domain (remainder filled in from reference TRBV7-2 and TRBJ1-2): GAGVSQSPSNKVTEKGKDVELRCDPISGHTALYWYRQSLGQGLEFLIYFQGNSAPDKSGLPSDRFSAERTGGSVSTLTIQRTQQEDSAVYLCASSLDSENYGYTFGSGTRLTVV.

The CDR3 region is CASRYEGGGLYNEQFF. CDR3 nucleotide sequence: TGTGCCAGCAGGTATGAGGGAGGCGGTTTATACAATGAGCAGTTCTTC. The chain has TRBV5-5 and TRBJ2-1; the D gene is possibly TRBD2 (6 bases). V was pared by 5 bases and J by 4 bases, with 19 bases between. This CDR3 spans 16 amino acids. Germline V gene sequence: CDR1 SGHKS, CDR2 YYEKEE (reference sequence). The variable domain in full, completed from reference TRBV5-5 and TRBJ2-1, reads DAGVTQSPTHLIKTRGQQVTLRCSPISGHKSVSWYQQVLGQGPQFIFQYYEKEERGRGNFPDRFSARQFPNYSSELNVNALLLGDSALYLCASRYEGGGLYNEQFFGPGTRLTVL.

The V call is TRBV28, the J call TRBJ2-1, with D possibly being TRBD2 (5 bases). This CDR3 contains 13 residues. Germline loops: CDR1 MDHEN, CDR2 SYDVKM. The CDR3 protein is CGTGVSAFNEQFF. The CDR3 region has the DNA TGTGGGACTGGGGTATCGGCCTTCAATGAGCAGTTCTTC.

V gene TRBV27 combines with J gene TRBJ2-7, with D possibly TRBD1 on 5 matching bases. Germline V gene sequence: CDR1 MNHEY, CDR2 SMNVEV (reference sequence). The length of the CDR3 is 13 residues. V was clipped by 1 base and J by 6 bases, with 10 bases between them. The CDR3 DNA follows: TGTGCCAGCAGTTTATGGGGCCAGGGCGAGCAGTACTTC. Its translation: CASSLWGQGEQYF.